The rows below give T cell receptor beta chains drawn from one sample of a study of patients and donors after allogeneic stem cell transplantation. TCRdb reprocessed the RT-PCR reads with MiXCR, giving one entry per CDR3 protein. The data contain about a million distinct CDR3 sequences, more than 15% of them singletons. The sample taken for sequencing was blood, either unsorted or a sorted T cell fraction (not recorded which). The receptors here all came from a human donor who was either an allogeneic HSCT recipient or a stem cell or donor lymphocyte infusion donor (not recorded which). It is not recorded whose cells these are; they may come from a transplant donor. Each CDR3 is given without its conserved first and last residue. A D gene is named only where the DNA matches it firmly.

D | J | V | CDR3
. | TRBJ2-7 | TRBV29-1 | SVERDGYEQY
TRBD2 | TRBJ2-1 | TRBV4-1 | ASSPTSGLYNEQF
. | TRBJ1-2 | TRBV15 | ATSRDGRGYT
. | TRBJ2-3 | TRBV7-8 | ASSLEMGLSPDTQY
. | TRBJ1-3 | TRBV7-7 | ASSPLVGQSSGNTIY
. | TRBJ2-7 | TRBV6-1 | ASRPGQGGSYEQY
TRBD2 | TRBJ2-3 | TRBV2 | ASKILSGSADTQY
TRBD2 | TRBJ2-1 | TRBV2 | ASIVAGRGNEQF
. | TRBJ1-1 | TRBV7-9 | ASSIHGGSGAEAF
. | TRBJ1-2 | TRBV18 | ASSQQANYGYT
. | TRBJ2-1 | TRBV20-1 | SARDQGGGSYNEQF
TRBD2 | TRBJ2-5 | TRBV5-5 | ASSPGLAGWGETQY
TRBD2 | TRBJ2-1 | TRBV7-2 | ASSSSGSLYNEQF
TRBD2 | TRBJ2-1 | TRBV6-5 | ASSYSRRGGSYNEQF
TRBD2 | TRBJ2-1 | TRBV20-1 | SARDRRAGSHNEQF
TRBD1 | TRBJ1-2 | TRBV5-1 | ASGLDRDGYT
. | TRBJ1-3 | TRBV2 | ASFQVGNTIY
. | TRBJ1-6 | TRBV6-1 | ASTLGGNNSPLH
TRBD2 | TRBJ2-5 | TRBV5-1 | ASSLAGEGIYQETQY
. | TRBJ2-3 | TRBV12-3/TRBV12-4 | ASSLNNGGVTDTQY
. | TRBJ1-6 | TRBV3-1 | ASSQPNGSPLH
. | TRBJ2-3 | TRBV6-2/TRBV6-3 | ASSYPPGTQY
. | TRBJ2-3 | TRBV20-1 | SARDRRPGTDTQY
. | TRBJ1-1 | TRBV29-1 | SVEPSGSTEAF
. | TRBJ1-2 | TRBV6-1 | ASLPGFFMVYGYT
. | TRBJ2-5 | TRBV20-1 | SASRPLATQETQY
TRBD1 | TRBJ1-5 | TRBV24-1 | ATSPRTGNGEPQH